This entry describes one T cell receptor beta chain. As yet, its antigen is unknown. The data originate from a study of cytomegalovirus exposure and HLA in healthy donors. The V segment lost 4 bases and the J segment 1 base; nucleotides outside the gene matches: 8. This CDR3 has 16 residues. Germline V lookup: CDR1 LGHNA, CDR2 YNFKEQ. Study-wide results and limits: The authors assumed roughly uniform sequencing depth across donors for presence/absence analyses. 150 to 200 TCR beta chains were listed as cytomegalovirus-associated.

PCR amplification relied on 60 Vbeta primers (plus 13 Jbeta primers). The table came from immunoSEQ multiplex PCR; TCRdb's copy has only in-frame clones and leaves some out. The data contain fewer than 200,000 clones, roughly 77% of them seen just once; the ten biggest clones take up about 2.6%. The rearrangement links TRBV4-2 to TRBJ1-1, with 8 bases identical to TRBD1. This clonotype originated in a woman in her thirties or forties in good health and CMV-seropositive. Sequenced material: PBMCs. The CDR3 DNA reads TGTGCCAGCAGCCCAACCAACCAGGGGGCGAACACTGAAGCTTTCTTT. Translation: CASSPTNQGANTEAFF.